This T cell receptor beta chain was sequenced during a study of T cell responses to AZD1222 COVID-19 vaccine. Profiling relied on immunoSEQ multiplex PCR, and the TCRdb table lists in-frame clones only, not all of them. This repertoire shows about 130,000 clones, about 88% found once; its top ten account for under 4.5%. The CDR3 covers 13 residues. This chain joins TRBV21-1 and TRBJ2-3. TRBV21-1 is a pseudogene locus. This receptor was obtained from an adult in good health. This specimen consisted of peripheral blood, obtained on day 0 of AZD1222 vaccination. The CDR3, as DNA: TGTGCCAGCAGCCCCACACTCACAGATACGCAGTATTTT. This translates into CASSPTLTDTQYF.